The 22 T cell receptor beta chains below were found in one sample sequenced in a study of beta chain features in type 1 diabetes. Investigators reverse transcribed all isolated RNA, so they sequenced expressed TCRB transcripts. Assay: immunoSEQ multiplex PCR; the TCRdb copy retains only in-frame clones and omits some. The table has approximately 260,000 clones, 20% seen once. The antigens these receptors bind are not known. The study, taken as a whole, reports: Moderate yet significant TCRB CDR3 shortening was seen in Type 1 diabetes patients in all four CD4+ subsets.

Material: naive CD4+ T cells from blood. The receptors originated from a woman between 40 and 55 years old with type 1 diabetes.

The table lists this clone with a few counts. The sample carries other DNA sequences with the same CDR3. The DNA of the CDR3 is TGTGCCAGCAGCCGGACAGTTAACACTGAAGCTTTCTTT. This encodes CASSRTVNTEAFF. V and J are TRBV14 and TRBJ1-1; a weak D match, TRBD1 (6 bases). The germline gives CDR1 SGHDN, CDR2 FVKESK. Trimming took off 4 bases at V and 2 bases at J, with 8 bases between the two ends. The CDR3 extends over 13 amino acids.

This rearrangement joins TRBV7-3 to TRBJ1-1; D uncertain. Per germline, CDR1 SGHTA and CDR2 FQGTGA. The CDR3 has 15 amino acids. V dropped 5 bases and J dropped 0 bases, with 13 bases sitting between them. The CDR3 protein is CASSPSGIMNTEAFF. The CDR3 nucleotides are TGTGCCAGCAGCCCCTCAGGTATTATGAACACTGAAGCTTTCTTT.

This clone has only a few counts. The rearrangement uses TRBV4-2 and TRBJ1-5; no clear D. The V end was cut by 0 bases, the J end by 2 bases, with 11 bases between. The CDR3 totals 16 residues. CDR1 and CDR2 from the germline V gene are LGHNA and YNFKEQ. CDR3 protein: CASSQEAPAGNQPQHF. DNA for the CDR3: TGTGCCAGCAGCCAAGAGGCGCCAGCGGGCAATCAGCCCCAGCATTTT.

The V call is TRBV9, the J call TRBJ1-5, with 12 nucleotides matching TRBD1. Trimming took 4 bases from V and 4 from J; bases not matched to a gene: 3. From germline, CDR1 is SGDLS and CDR2 YYNGEE. This CDR3 has 15 residues. CDR3 in amino acids: CASSLGQGANQPQHF. CDR3 nucleotides: TGTGCCAGCAGCCTGGGACAGGGGGCGAATCAGCCCCAGCATTTT. The whole variable domain, remainder taken from reference TRBV9 and TRBJ1-5, is DSGVTQTPKHLITATGQRVTLRCSPRSGDLSVYWYQQSLDQGLQFLIQYYNGEERAKGNILERFSAQQFPDLHSELNLSSLELGDSALYFCASSLGQGANQPQHFGDGTRLSIL.

The chain is built from TRBV7-3 and TRBJ1-6; a weak D match, TRBD1 (6 bases). Germline assignment: CDR1 SGHTA and CDR2 FQGTGA. CDR3 length: 17 residues. Trimming pared 1 base from V and 7 bases from J, leaving 17 bases between. Here the CDR3 reads CASSLNPPGGQNSPLHF. For the CDR3, the DNA is TGTGCCAGCAGCTTAAACCCCCCGGGGGGGCAAAATTCACCCCTCCACTTT. The full variable domain, rest sourced from reference TRBV7-3 and TRBJ1-6, is GAGVSQTPSNKVTEKGKYVELRCDPISGHTALYWYRQSLGQGPEFLIYFQGTGAADDSGLPNDRFFAVRPEGSVSTLKIQRTERGDSAVYLCASSLNPPGGQNSPLHFGNGTRLTVT.

This clone was counted only a few times. The V gene is TRBV29-1, the J gene TRBJ2-1, with 9 positions matching TRBD1. The germline gives CDR1 SQVTM, CDR2 ANQGSEA. V shed 2 bases, J shed 4 bases, and the junction held 6 bases outside the gene matches. This CDR3 spans 15 amino acids. The CDR3 is CSVESTGGPYNEQFF. The CDR3 DNA follows: TGCAGCGTTGAATCGACAGGGGGGCCTTACAATGAGCAGTTCTTC.

The chain combines TRBV6-5 with TRBJ1-2; maybe TRBD1 (6 bases). V was clipped by 1 base and J by 2 bases, with 11 bases between them. The germline V gene encodes CDR1 MNHEY and CDR2 SVGAGI. This CDR3 has 15 amino acids. The CDR3 here is CASSYLQGSNYGYTF. The CDR3 DNA is TGTGCCAGCAGTTACTTGCAGGGGTCCAACTATGGCTACACCTTC.

This clone has only a few counts. This chain links TRBV30 with TRBJ2-1, with D unclear. The V end lost 0 bases, the J end lost 0 bases, and 6 bases lay between the germline ends. Germline CDR1 is GTSNPN and CDR2 is SVGIG (reference sequence). The CDR3 consists of 14 residues. CDR3: CAWSVPSSYNEQFF. CDR3 nucleotides: TGTGCCTGGAGTGTACCCAGCTCCTACAATGAGCAGTTCTTC.

The sample holds a few counts of this clone. V is TRBV2 and J is TRBJ1-5; no clear D gene. This CDR3 contains 14 residues. Germline V gene lookup returns CDR1 SNHLY and CDR2 FYNNEI. Between the trimmed V and J ends, which lost 0 bases and 4 bases, there was a span of 7 bases. DNA of the CDR3: TGTGCCAGCAGTGAAGCCCAGGCTAATCAGCCCCAGCATTTT. Encoded protein: CASSEAQANQPQHF.

The rearrangement links TRBV7-9 to TRBJ2-7; D perhaps matches TRBD1 (6 bases). This CDR3 is built from 17 residues. Trimming removed 5 bases from V and 2 bases from J, with 22 bases in between. Germline V gives CDR1 SEHNR, CDR2 FQNEAQ (reference sequence). The CDR3 DNA reads as TGTGCCAGCAGCCGTCTGGCCGTACAGGGAAGGGCCTACGAGCAGTACTTC. Protein sequence: CASSRLAVQGRAYEQYF.

The genes are TRBV9 and TRBJ2-1, with 7 bases identical to TRBD2. Trimming removed 4 bases from V and 2 bases from J; junction bases left unmatched: 6. The CDR3 loop spans 15 amino acids. The V gene's germline CDR1 is SGDLS and CDR2 YYNGEE. DNA for the CDR3: TGTGCCAGCAGCCCCCGACTAGCAACCTACAATGAGCAGTTCTTC. It translates to CASSPRLATYNEQFF.

This clone has just a few counts. The chain couples TRBV18 to TRBJ2-1, with a tentative D call TRBD1 (5 bases). Trimming stripped 6 bases from V and 0 bases from J, with 12 bases between. Looked up from germline, CDR1 is KGHSH and CDR2 is LQKENI. The CDR3 extends over 15 amino acids. The CDR3 spells CASSAGPDSYNEQFF. CDR3 DNA sequence: TGTGCCAGCTCGGCAGGGCCCGACTCCTACAATGAGCAGTTCTTC.

This clone appeared a few times. The chain employs TRBV7-9 and TRBJ1-1; D is unresolved. Germline V lookup: CDR1 SEHNR, CDR2 FQNEAQ (reference sequence). This CDR3 is built from 13 residues. V was cut by 4 bases and J by 3 bases, with 9 bases left in between. As DNA, the CDR3 is TGTGCCAGCAGCTCCCGGAGCGACACTGAAGCTTTCTTT. It encodes CASSSRSDTEAFF.

This chain joins TRBV5-1 and TRBJ2-1; TRBD1 matches 9 bases. The CDR3 length is 15 residues. CDR1 and CDR2 (germline): SGHRS, YFSETQ. V lost 4 bases, J lost 5 bases, and 7 bases stayed unmatched. The CDR3 DNA is TGCGCCAGCAGCCTTGAAGGACAGGGGAACAATGAGCAGTTCTTC. The encoded protein is CASSLEGQGNNEQFF. Combining the CDR3 with reference TRBV5-1 and TRBJ2-1 gives the whole variable domain KAGVTQTPRYLIKTRGQQVTLSCSPISGHRSVSWYQQTPGQGLQFLFEYFSETQRNKGNFPGRFSGRQFSNSRSEMNVSTLELGDSALYLCASSLEGQGNNEQFFGPGTRLTVL.

This clone was seen a few times. CDR3 protein: CASSPGMNTEAFF. The CDR3 DNA follows: TGCGCCAGCAGCCCGGGGATGAACACTGAAGCTTTCTTT. This chain links TRBV4-3 with TRBJ1-1; D is uncertain. The CDR3 consists of 13 residues. The ends were cut back, 4 bases at V and 0 bases at J, with 6 bases in the middle. Per the germline V gene, CDR1 is LGHNA and CDR2 is YSLEER.

The rearrangement joins TRBV5-6 to TRBJ2-3; the D gene is possibly TRBD1 (6 bases). Germline V lookup: CDR1 SGHDT, CDR2 YYEEEE. V lost 5 bases, J lost 2 bases, and 21 bases lay in between. This CDR3 spans 17 amino acids. The CDR3 nucleotides read TGTGCCAGCAGTGTCGGTGGTATGGACAGCTTCACAGATACGCAGTATTTT. Its translation is CASSVGGMDSFTDTQYF.

The chain combines TRBV29-1 with TRBJ2-2; D remains unclear. V was clipped by 5 bases and J by 1 base, with 11 bases between them. Germline loops: CDR1 SQVTM, CDR2 ANQGSEA. This CDR3 is 14 amino acids long. The CDR3 is CSVSRNLNTGELFF. The CDR3 DNA is TGCAGCGTTAGCAGGAACCTGAACACCGGGGAGCTGTTTTTT.

V is TRBV6-4 and J is TRBJ2-3; 9 bases line up with TRBD2. There are 15 residues in the CDR3. J was trimmed by 3 bases and V by 0 bases; bases with no gene match: 1. The V gene's germline CDR1 is MRHNA and CDR2 SNTAGT. The CDR3 sequence: CASSDSGLATDTQYF. In DNA form, the CDR3 reads TGTGCCAGCAGTGACTCGGGACTAGCAACAGATACGCAGTATTTT.

This clone was detected only a few times. The genes are TRBV6-5 and TRBJ2-7; TRBD1 is a possible D gene (6 bases). The V and J ends lost 0 bases and 5 bases respectively, with 17 bases between them. The CDR3 contains 16 residues. Germline V gives CDR1 MNHEY, CDR2 SVGAGI. CDR3 bases: TGTGCCAGCAGTTACTCTCCACTGACAGGACGCGACGAGCAGTACTTC. This codes for CASSYSPLTGRDEQYF.

The chain couples TRBV5-6 to TRBJ1-5, with D possibly TRBD1 on 5 matching bases. Trimming stripped 0 bases from V and 4 bases from J, with 5 bases between. The CDR3 contains 13 residues. Germline V gives CDR1 SGHDT, CDR2 YYEEEE. The CDR3 is CASSLGTNQPQHF. The CDR3 region has the DNA TGTGCCAGCAGCTTGGGGACAAATCAGCCCCAGCATTTT. Full variable domain (remainder filled in from reference TRBV5-6 and TRBJ1-5): DAGVTQSPTHLIKTRGQQVTLRCSPKSGHDTVSWYQQALGQGPQFIFQYYEEEERQRGNFPDRFSGHQFPNYSSELNVNALLLGDSALYLCASSLGTNQPQHFGDGTRLSIL.

The chain combines TRBV7-8 with TRBJ1-2, with a tentative D call TRBD1 (5 bases). Germline values: CDR1 SGHVS, CDR2 FQNEAQ. The V end lost 5 bases, the J end lost 3 bases, and 10 bases lay between the germline ends. The CDR3 consists of 13 residues. The CDR3 DNA reads as TGTGCCAGCAGCCCCCAGGGCCACTATGGCTACACCTTC. Translated, it gives CASSPQGHYGYTF.

This clone turned up a few times. The chain joins TRBV5-1 to TRBJ2-7, with 10 positions matching TRBD2. The CDR3 contains 15 residues. The germline V gene has CDR1 SGHRS and CDR2 YFSETQ. Trimming at V came to 4 bases and at J to 5 bases, leaving 9 bases not matched to a gene. The CDR3 DNA follows: TGCGCCAGCAGCAGCCTAGCGGGAGTCATGGACGAGCAGTACTTC. Translating gives CASSSLAGVMDEQYF. Variable domain in full (rest from reference TRBV5-1 and TRBJ2-7): KAGVTQTPRYLIKTRGQQVTLSCSPISGHRSVSWYQQTPGQGLQFLFEYFSETQRNKGNFPGRFSGRQFSNSRSEMNVSTLELGDSALYLCASSSLAGVMDEQYFGPGTRLTVT.